These 23 T cell receptor beta chains came from one sample sequenced in a study of identifying expanded T cells in peripheral blood (dated by TCRdb to the late 2010s). Receptor libraries were prepared by the immunoSEQ multiplex PCR assay. This immuneACCESS table, as held by TCRdb, lists in-frame sequences with V and J called but not all clones. Of the missing ones, under half trace to an unresolved V gene in checked studies; the others have no known cause. For this sample there are under 90,000 clones; about 89% appear just once. The ten largest clones capture 2.5% to 3% of the sample. Sequencing was carried out using blood. These receptor sequences come from a person aged 18-70 years in good health.

This CDR3 is CASSLGQAWDYEQYF. CDR3 in DNA: TGTGCCAGCAGCTTGGGACAGGCCTGGGACTACGAGCAGTACTTC. This sequence joins TRBV5-8 and TRBJ2-7, with D possibly being TRBD1 (6 bases). V gave up 0 bases and J gave up 3 bases, with 13 bases separating them. The germline CDR1 and CDR2 sequences are SGHTS and YDEGEE. The length of the CDR3 is 15 residues. The full variable domain, rest sourced from reference TRBV5-8 and TRBJ2-7, is EAGVTQSPTHLIKTRGQQATLRCSPISGHTSVYWYQQALGLGLQFLLWYDEGEERNRGNFPPRFSGRQFPNYSSELNVNALELEDSALYLCASSLGQAWDYEQYFGPGTRLTVT.

The chain has TRBV5-6 and TRBJ2-4; no firm D call. The CDR3 length is 16 residues. Trimming removed 4 bases from V and 6 bases from J, with 20 bases in between. The germline V gene encodes CDR1 SGHDT and CDR2 YYEEEE. CDR3 bases: TGTGCCAGCAGCACCCACACGCCGAAGGGTACAAACATTCAGTACTTC. It codes for CASSTHTPKGTNIQYF.

The chain joins TRBV5-6 to TRBJ1-2, with TRBD1 matching over 11 bases. The CDR3 loop spans 15 amino acids. Germline CDR1 is SGHDT and CDR2 is YYEEEE. Losses at the gene ends were 3 bases for V and 8 bases for J; bases not matched to a gene: 9. CDR3 loop: CASSSMDRGLRGYTF. DNA of the CDR3: TGTGCCAGCAGCTCCATGGACAGGGGGCTCCGAGGCTACACCTTC.

This sequence joins TRBV4-3 and TRBJ2-1; 7 positions match TRBD1. The length of the CDR3 is 17 residues. CDR1 and CDR2 from the germline V gene are LGHNA and YSLEER. V was pared by 2 bases and J by 8 bases, with 15 bases of the junction left unmatched. CDR3 protein: CASSQSLQGLELYEQFF. The CDR3 DNA sequence: TGCGCCAGCAGCCAAAGCTTACAGGGGCTCGAGTTATATGAGCAGTTCTTC.

J is TRBJ2-1 and V is TRBV11-2; 12 bases map to TRBD2. Germline V lookup: CDR1 SGHAT, CDR2 FQNNGV. J gave up 7 bases and V 0 bases, and 7 bases lay outside the gene matches. The CDR3 totals 17 residues. In DNA, the CDR3 is TGTGCCAGCAGCTTAGATTTGGTGACTAGCGGGGGTAATGAGCAGTTCTTC. Its translation is CASSLDLVTSGGNEQFF. Together with reference TRBV11-2 and TRBJ2-1, the CDR3 gives the full variable domain: EAGVAQSPRYKIIEKRQSVAFWCNPISGHATLYWYQQILGQGPKLLIQFQNNGVVDDSQLPKDRFSAERLKGVDSTLKIQPAKLEDSAVYLCASSLDLVTSGGNEQFFGPGTRLTVL.

The V call is TRBV5-1, the J call TRBJ2-1, with D perhaps TRBD2 (6 bases). The CDR3 has 15 residues. The V gene's germline CDR1 is SGHRS and CDR2 YFSETQ. V lost 5 bases, J lost 0 bases, and 12 bases lay in between. The CDR3 DNA sequence: TGCGCCAGCAGTTGGGACTCCAGCTCCTACAATGAGCAGTTCTTC. This gives the protein CASSWDSSSYNEQFF. The full variable domain, rest sourced from reference TRBV5-1 and TRBJ2-1, is KAGVTQTPRYLIKTRGQQVTLSCSPISGHRSVSWYQQTPGQGLQFLFEYFSETQRNKGNFPGRFSGRQFSNSRSEMNVSTLELGDSALYLCASSWDSSSYNEQFFGPGTRLTVL.

The chain has TRBV9 and TRBJ1-5; maybe TRBD1 (5 bases). Per the germline V gene, CDR1 is SGDLS and CDR2 is YYNGEE. Trimming took 2 bases from V and 3 from J, leaving 9 bases between them. The CDR3 is 14 residues long. CDR3 sequence: CASSVGDSNQPQHF. CDR3 nucleotide sequence: TGTGCCAGCAGCGTGGGGGACTCCAATCAGCCCCAGCATTTT.

This clone was counted a single time. This rearrangement joins TRBV15 to TRBJ2-7; D is perhaps TRBD1 (6 bases). The CDR3 extends over 18 amino acids. Trimming shortened V by 0 bases and J by 0 bases, and 18 bases separated the two germline ends. Germline values: CDR1 LNHNV, CDR2 YYDKDF (reference sequence). DNA of the CDR3: TGTGCCACCAGCAGAGATCGGGGCAGGGGCCCCACCTCCTACGAGCAGTACTTC. As protein: CATSRDRGRGPTSYEQYF.

The chain joins TRBV21-1 to TRBJ2-2; the listed D gene, TRBD1, was not tested against the DNA. TRBV21-1 is recorded as a pseudogene. The CDR3 is made up of 16 amino acids. The CDR3 here is CASSKAWGLGRGELFF. The CDR3 coding sequence is TGTGCCAGCAGCAAAGCTTGGGGCCTGGGTAGGGGGGAGCTGTTTTTT.

This clone showed up just once. The V gene is TRBV9, the J gene TRBJ1-1; D is unclear. CDR3 length: 17 residues. Germline CDR1 reads SGDLS; CDR2 reads YYNGEE. V was shortened by 4 bases and J by 4 bases, with 23 bases between the two germline ends. The CDR3 loop is CASSPWRARNRGTEAFF. DNA for the CDR3: TGTGCCAGCAGCCCCTGGAGGGCACGAAACCGGGGCACTGAAGCTTTCTTT.

This chain joins TRBV11-2 and TRBJ2-7; D gene ambiguous. V gave up 1 base and J gave up 1 base, with 14 bases separating them. The CDR3 runs 16 residues. Germline V gene sequence: CDR1 SGHAT, CDR2 FQNNGV. The CDR3 nucleotides are TGTGCCAGCAGCTTAGTACTTTTGGCCGCTTCCTACGAGCAGTACTTC. This gives the protein CASSLVLLAASYEQYF.

V and J are TRBV6-5 and TRBJ1-4; D ambiguous. V was trimmed by 2 bases and J by 7 bases, leaving 8 bases between them. Germline V gene lookup returns CDR1 MNHEY and CDR2 SVGAGI. The CDR3 spans 13 residues. CDR3 sequence: CASSYRESEKLFF. DNA for the CDR3: TGTGCCAGCAGTTACAGGGAGAGTGAAAAACTGTTTTTT.

This chain joins TRBV9 and TRBJ2-6; a weak D match, TRBD1 (6 bases). The CDR3 sequence is 16 residues long. V was trimmed by 1 base and J by 1 base, leaving 9 bases between them. The germline gives CDR1 SGDLS, CDR2 YYNGEE. CDR3 nucleotides: TGTGCCAGCAGCGTACAGGGGAATTCTGGGGCCAACGTCCTGACTTTC. Its protein product is CASSVQGNSGANVLTF.

The rearrangement uses TRBV9 and TRBJ2-2, with D maybe TRBD2 (6 bases). CDR3 length equals 18 residues. Looked up from germline, CDR1 is SGDLS and CDR2 is YYNGEE. V lost 0 bases to trimming and J lost 4 bases, with 19 bases between them. In DNA, the CDR3 is TGTGCCAGCAGCGTAGTGCCGAGCGTCAGGGAGGCCACCGGGGAGCTGTTTTTT. Translating it yields CASSVVPSVREATGELFF.

The chain combines TRBV9 with TRBJ1-2; D unresolved. The ends were cut back, 4 bases at V and 5 bases at J, with 15 bases in the middle. The CDR3 runs 14 residues. Germline V gene data show CDR1 as SGDLS and CDR2 as YYNGEE. CDR3 sequence (DNA): TGTGCCAGCAGCCGGGGATCAACTATTTATGGCTACACCTTC. This encodes CASSRGSTIYGYTF.

V gene TRBV5-1 combines with J gene TRBJ2-1; 9 bases align to TRBD2. J gave up 8 bases and V 3 bases, and 9 bases lay outside the gene matches. Germline CDR1 and CDR2: SGHRS and YFSETQ. CDR3 length equals 15 residues. The CDR3 bases are TGCGCCAGCAGCTACGAGGGACTAGCCAGCGATGAGCAGTTCTTC. Translation: CASSYEGLASDEQFF.

This clone came up once. The rearrangement joins TRBV30 to TRBJ1-3; D is uncertain. The CDR3 spans 12 residues. Germline-derived CDR1 and CDR2 are GTSNPN and SVGIG (reference sequence). The CDR3 here is CALGGNGNTIYF. The CDR3 DNA is TGTGCTTTGGGAGGAAATGGAAACACCATATATTTT. Full variable domain (missing parts from reference TRBV30 and TRBJ1-3): SQTIHQWPATLVQPVGSPLSLECTVEGTSNPNLYWYRQAAGRGLQLLFYSVGIGQISSEVPQNLSASRPQDRQFILSSKKLLLSDSGFYLCALGGNGNTIYFGEGSWLTVV.

The rearrangement links TRBV19 to TRBJ2-1; D gene uncertain. The germline CDR1 and CDR2 sequences are LNHDA and SQIVND (reference sequence). This CDR3 has 13 residues. Trimming removed 5 bases from V and 5 bases from J, with 10 bases in between. The CDR3 region has the DNA TGTGCCAGTAGTTTCCCGGTCCACAATGAGCAGTTCTTC. This translates into CASSFPVHNEQFF.

This clone was seen a few times. This same CDR3 is encoded by further DNA sequences in the sample. The chain couples TRBV7-2 to TRBJ2-1; TRBD2 might be the D (6 bases). Germline V lookup: CDR1 SGHTA, CDR2 FQGNSA. V lost 2 bases and J lost 5, with 13 bases in between. The CDR3 is made up of 15 amino acids. CDR3 residues: CASSLPRRGDNEQFF. The CDR3 DNA follows: TGTGCCAGCAGCTTACCCCGACGCGGGGACAATGAGCAGTTCTTC.

This chain connects TRBV19 to TRBJ2-7; TRBD2 matches at 9 bases. With 6 bases clipped from V and 0 bases from J, the junction kept 6 bases outside the gene matches. CDR1 LNHDA and CDR2 SQIVND come from the germline V gene (reference sequence). This CDR3 has 15 residues. CDR3 sequence: CASSRGGGTSYEQYF. CDR3 DNA sequence: TGTGCCAGTAGCCGCGGGGGGGGCACCTCCTACGAGCAGTACTTC.

The chain employs TRBV19 and TRBJ1-1; no clear D. The CDR3 is 13 amino acids. From germline, CDR1 is LNHDA and CDR2 SQIVND (reference sequence). Trimming shortened V by 4 bases and J by 7 bases, and 13 bases separated the two germline ends. The chain's CDR3 is CASSTLSRNEAFF. CDR3 DNA: TGTGCCAGTAGTACCCTATCCCGGAATGAAGCTTTCTTT.

The chain has TRBV7-3 and TRBJ2-7; TRBD2 aligns across 12 bases. Per the germline V gene, CDR1 is SGHTA and CDR2 is FQGTGA. This CDR3 region has 15 residues. The V segment lost 3 bases and the J segment 0 bases; nucleotides outside the gene matches: 0. CDR3 sequence (DNA): TGTGCCAGCAGCTTGACTAGCGGGAGCTCCTACGAGCAGTACTTC. Protein: CASSLTSGSSYEQYF.

The chain combines TRBV9 with TRBJ1-1, with unresolved D. This CDR3 spans 12 amino acids. The germline V gene encodes CDR1 SGDLS and CDR2 YYNGEE. Trimming pared 2 bases from V and 5 bases from J, leaving 7 bases between. CDR3 in amino acids: CASSVGTTEAFF. CDR3 bases: TGTGCCAGCAGCGTGGGCACAACTGAAGCTTTCTTT.